These 10 T cell receptor beta chains originate from one sample sequenced in a study of blood T cell repertoires in COVID-19. Profiled with immunoSEQ multiplex PCR; TCRdb holds only in-frame clones, not every one. The sample comprises tens of thousands of clones, around 85% of which are singletons, and around 38% rests with the top ten. The material sequenced was peripheral blood. These receptors were collected from a man aged 80 or over with acute or convalescent COVID-19.

The rearrangement uses TRBV7-3 and TRBJ2-1; 7 bases align to TRBD2. J was trimmed by 5 bases and V by 3 bases; bases with no gene match: 1. The CDR3 length is 13 residues. Germline V gene lookup returns CDR1 SGHTA and CDR2 FQGTGA. CDR3 amino acids: CASSFSGNNEQFF. The CDR3 nucleotides read TGTGCCAGCAGCTTCAGCGGGAACAATGAGCAGTTCTTC.

The chain combines TRBV7-2 with TRBJ2-3; 7 bases map to TRBD2. CDR3 length equals 15 residues. After removal of 5 bases from V and 2 bases from J, the junction contained 7 bases not matched to a gene. Germline CDR1 and CDR2: SGHTA and FQGNSA. CDR3 loop: CASSLGLPNTDTQYF. Written as DNA, the CDR3 is TGTGCCAGCAGCCTGGGACTACCCAACACAGATACGCAGTATTTT.

The gene calls are TRBV6-6 and TRBJ1-4; D remains ambiguous. Looked up from germline, CDR1 is MNHNY and CDR2 is SVGAGI (reference sequence). The V end was cut by 2 bases, the J end by 4 bases, with 11 bases between. The CDR3 runs to 15 residues. The CDR3 DNA follows: TGTGCCAGCAGTTACGCGGGGAGCTTTAATGAAAAACTGTTTTTT. Translation gives CASSYAGSFNEKLFF.

The chain is built from TRBV27 and TRBJ1-3; the D gene is possibly TRBD1 (5 bases). Trimming took 2 bases from V and 4 from J, leaving 12 bases between them. CDR1 and CDR2 from the germline V gene are MNHEY and SMNVEV (reference sequence). This CDR3 contains 15 residues. The CDR3 sequence is CASSLNWGSGNTIYF. In DNA form, the CDR3 reads TGTGCCAGCAGTTTAAACTGGGGCTCCGGAAACACCATATATTTT.

This rearrangement joins TRBV24-1 to TRBJ2-1; TRBD2 might be the D (6 bases). V lost 1 base to trimming and J lost 9 bases, with 12 bases between them. CDR3 length: 14 amino acids. Germline lookup yields CDR1 KGHDR and CDR2 SFDVKD. This chain's CDR3 is CATSDFRGGTEQFF. The CDR3 DNA sequence: TGTGCCACCAGTGATTTCCGCGGCGGGACTGAGCAGTTCTTC.

The rearrangement uses TRBV11-3 and TRBJ2-1, with TRBD2 matching 9 bases. Germline CDR1 is SGHNT and CDR2 is YENEEA. The CDR3 has 16 residues. Trimming took 5 bases from V and 1 from J; bases not matched to a gene: 6. CDR3 in amino acids: CASSPQGLASYNEQFF. CDR3 sequence (DNA): TGTGCCAGCAGCCCACAGGGACTAGCATCCTACAATGAGCAGTTCTTC.

The V gene is TRBV9, the J gene TRBJ2-5; 11 bases are a match to TRBD2. The CDR3 contains 16 residues. The trim removed 3 bases at V and 2 bases at J, leaving 6 bases unmatched. Germline CDR1 and CDR2: SGDLS and YYNGEE. Here the CDR3 reads CASSGLAGRSQETQYF. CDR3 bases: TGTGCCAGCAGCGGACTAGCGGGAAGGAGTCAAGAGACCCAGTACTTC.

The chain carries TRBV5-1 and TRBJ2-7; 14 bases agree with TRBD2. V shed 6 bases, J shed 5 bases, and the junction held 7 bases outside the gene matches. This CDR3 has 15 residues. Germline V lookup: CDR1 SGHRS, CDR2 YFSETQ. The CDR3 nucleotides read TGCGCCAGCACCGGGGGACTAGCGGGAGTCAACGAGCAGTACTTC. It codes for CASTGGLAGVNEQYF.

V gene TRBV5-8 combines with J gene TRBJ2-2; D possibly corresponds to TRBD1 (5 bases). The V gene's germline CDR1 is SGHTS and CDR2 YDEGEE. The CDR3 is made up of 15 amino acids. V was clipped by 4 bases and J by 0 bases, with 10 bases between them. The CDR3 spells CASSARVTNTGELFF. CDR3 DNA: TGTGCCAGCAGCGCCAGGGTGACGAACACCGGGGAGCTGTTTTTT.

The J gene is TRBJ2-7, the V gene TRBV7-2; 10 bases map to TRBD1. V dropped 3 bases and J dropped 0; count of bases not matched to a gene: 2. CDR3 length equals 15 residues. Germline CDR1 and CDR2: SGHTA and FQGNSA. The chain's CDR3 is CASSFRDRGSYEQYF. CDR3 bases: TGTGCCAGCAGCTTCCGGGACAGGGGCTCCTACGAGCAGTACTTC. Full variable domain (remainder filled in from reference TRBV7-2 and TRBJ2-7): GAGVSQSPSNKVTEKGKDVELRCDPISGHTALYWYRQSLGQGLEFLIYFQGNSAPDKSGLPSDRFSAERTGGSVSTLTIQRTQQEDSAVYLCASSFRDRGSYEQYFGPGTRLTVT.